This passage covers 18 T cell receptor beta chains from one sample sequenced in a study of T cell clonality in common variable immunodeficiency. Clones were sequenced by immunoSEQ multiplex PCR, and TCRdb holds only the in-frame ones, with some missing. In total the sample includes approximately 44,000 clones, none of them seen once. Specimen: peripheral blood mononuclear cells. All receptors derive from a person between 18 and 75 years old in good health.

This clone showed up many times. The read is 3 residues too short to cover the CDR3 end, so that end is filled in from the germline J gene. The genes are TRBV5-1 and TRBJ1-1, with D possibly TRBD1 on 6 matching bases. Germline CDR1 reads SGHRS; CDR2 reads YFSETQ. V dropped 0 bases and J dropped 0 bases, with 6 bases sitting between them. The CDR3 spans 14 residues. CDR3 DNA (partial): TGCGCCAGCAGCTTGGGACAGGTGAACACTGAA. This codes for CASSLGQVNTE. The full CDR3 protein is CASSLGQVNTEAFF.

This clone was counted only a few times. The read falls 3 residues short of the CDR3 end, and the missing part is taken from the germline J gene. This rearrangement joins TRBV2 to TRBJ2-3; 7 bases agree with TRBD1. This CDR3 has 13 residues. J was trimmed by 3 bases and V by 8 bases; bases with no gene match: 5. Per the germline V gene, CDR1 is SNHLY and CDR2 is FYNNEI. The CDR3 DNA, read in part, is TGTGCCAGCGACAGGGTAAATACAGATACG. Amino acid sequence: CASDRVNTDT. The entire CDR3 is CASDRVNTDTQYF.

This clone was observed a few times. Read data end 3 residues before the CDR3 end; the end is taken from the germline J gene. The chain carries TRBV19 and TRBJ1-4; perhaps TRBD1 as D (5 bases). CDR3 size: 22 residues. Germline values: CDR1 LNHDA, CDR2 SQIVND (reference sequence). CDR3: CASSIDRGLGWFVDSGANVLFF. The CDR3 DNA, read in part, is TGTGCCAGTAGTATAGATCGAGGGCTAGGGTGGTTTGTTGACTCTGGGGCCAACGTA.

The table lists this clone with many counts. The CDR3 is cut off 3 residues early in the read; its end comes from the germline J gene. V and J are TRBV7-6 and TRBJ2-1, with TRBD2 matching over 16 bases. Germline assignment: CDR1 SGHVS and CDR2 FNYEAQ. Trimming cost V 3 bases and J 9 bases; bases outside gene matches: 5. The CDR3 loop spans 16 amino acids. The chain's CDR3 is CASSFGTSGRASEQFF. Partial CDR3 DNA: TGTGCCAGCAGCTTCGGGACTAGCGGGAGGGCCAGTGAG. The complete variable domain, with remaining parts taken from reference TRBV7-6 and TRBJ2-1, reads GAGVSQSPRYKVTKRGQDVALRCDPISGHVSLYWYRQALGQGPEFLTYFNYEAQQDKSGLPNDRFSAERPEGSISTLTIQRTEQRDSAMYRCASSFGTSGRASEQFFGPGTRLTVL.

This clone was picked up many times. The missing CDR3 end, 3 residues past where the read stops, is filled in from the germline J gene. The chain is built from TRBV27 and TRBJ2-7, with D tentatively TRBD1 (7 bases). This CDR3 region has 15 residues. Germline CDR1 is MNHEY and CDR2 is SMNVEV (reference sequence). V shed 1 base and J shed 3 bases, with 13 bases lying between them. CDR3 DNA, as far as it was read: TGTGCCAGCAGTTTATACGGCCAGGGGGGCTACGAG. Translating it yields CASSLYGQGGYE. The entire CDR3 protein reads CASSLYGQGGYEQYF.

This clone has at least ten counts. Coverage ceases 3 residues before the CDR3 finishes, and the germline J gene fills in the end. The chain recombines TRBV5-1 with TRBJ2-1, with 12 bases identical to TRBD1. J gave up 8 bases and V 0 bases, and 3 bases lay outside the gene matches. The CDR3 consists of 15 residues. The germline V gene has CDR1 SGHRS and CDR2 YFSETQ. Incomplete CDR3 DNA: TGCGCCAGCAGCTTGGGGGGGACAGGGGGCCATGAG. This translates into CASSLGGTGGHE. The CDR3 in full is CASSLGGTGGHEQFF.

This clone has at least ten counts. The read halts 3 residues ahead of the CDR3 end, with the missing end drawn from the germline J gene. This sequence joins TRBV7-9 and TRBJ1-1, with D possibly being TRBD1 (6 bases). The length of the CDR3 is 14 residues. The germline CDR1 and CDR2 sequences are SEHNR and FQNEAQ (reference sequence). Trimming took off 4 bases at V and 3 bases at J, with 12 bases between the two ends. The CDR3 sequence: CASSSRGGYTEAFF. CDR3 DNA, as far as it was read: TGTGCCAGCAGCTCCCGGGGGGGCTACACTGAA.

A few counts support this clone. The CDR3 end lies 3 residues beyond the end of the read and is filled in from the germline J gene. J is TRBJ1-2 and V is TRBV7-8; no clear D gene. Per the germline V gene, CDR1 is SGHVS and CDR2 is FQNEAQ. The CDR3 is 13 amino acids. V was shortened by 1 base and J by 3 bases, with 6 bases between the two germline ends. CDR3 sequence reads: CASSLEQDYGYTF. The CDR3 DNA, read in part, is TGTGCCAGCAGCTTAGAGCAGGACTATGGC.

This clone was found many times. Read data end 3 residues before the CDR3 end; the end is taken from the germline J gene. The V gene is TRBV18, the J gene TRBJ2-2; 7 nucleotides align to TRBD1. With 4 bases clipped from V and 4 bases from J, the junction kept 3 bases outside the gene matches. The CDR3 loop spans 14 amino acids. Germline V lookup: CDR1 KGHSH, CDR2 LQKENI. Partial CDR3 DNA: TGTGCCAGCTCACAAGGACAGGTCACCGGGGAG. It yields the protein CASSQGQVTGE. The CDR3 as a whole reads CASSQGQVTGELFF.

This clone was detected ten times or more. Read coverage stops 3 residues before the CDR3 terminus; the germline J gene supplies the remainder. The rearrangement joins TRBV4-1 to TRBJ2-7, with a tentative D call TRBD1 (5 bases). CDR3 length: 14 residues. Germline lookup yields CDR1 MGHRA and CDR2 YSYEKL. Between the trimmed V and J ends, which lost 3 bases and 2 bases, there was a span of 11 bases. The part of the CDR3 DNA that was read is TGCGCCAGCAGCCACGCAGGGTCAACCTACGAG. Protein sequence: CASSHAGSTYE. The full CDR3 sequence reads CASSHAGSTYEQYF.

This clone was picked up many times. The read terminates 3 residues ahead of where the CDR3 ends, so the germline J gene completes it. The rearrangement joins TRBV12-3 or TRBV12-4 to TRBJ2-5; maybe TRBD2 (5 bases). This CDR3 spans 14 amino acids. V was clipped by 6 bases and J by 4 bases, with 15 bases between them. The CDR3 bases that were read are TGTGCCAGCAGCTCACTAGTAAAGGCAGAGACC. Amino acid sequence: CASSSLVKAET. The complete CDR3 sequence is CASSSLVKAETQYF.

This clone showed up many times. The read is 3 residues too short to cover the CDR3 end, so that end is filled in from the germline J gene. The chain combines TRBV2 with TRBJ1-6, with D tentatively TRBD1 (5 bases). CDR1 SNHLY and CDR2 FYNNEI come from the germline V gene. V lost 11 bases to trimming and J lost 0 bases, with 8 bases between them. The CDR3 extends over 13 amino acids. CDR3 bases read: TGTGCCCGGGGGAGCTCCTATAATTCACCC. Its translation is CARGSSYNSP. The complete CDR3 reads CARGSSYNSPLHF. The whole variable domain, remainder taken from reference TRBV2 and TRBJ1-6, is EPEVTQTPSHQVTQMGQEVILRCVPISNHLYFYWYRQILGQKVEFLVSFYNNEISEKSEIFDDQFSVERPDGSNFTLKIRSTKLEDSAMYFCARGSSYNSPLHFGNGTRLTVT.

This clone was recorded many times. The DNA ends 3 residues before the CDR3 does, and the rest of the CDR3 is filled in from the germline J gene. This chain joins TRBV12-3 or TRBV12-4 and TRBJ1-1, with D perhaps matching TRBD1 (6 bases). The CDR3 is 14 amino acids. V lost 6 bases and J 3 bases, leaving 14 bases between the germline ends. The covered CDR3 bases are TGTGCCAGCAGCGGGGGGGCGGTTTACACTGAA. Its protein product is CASSGGAVYTE. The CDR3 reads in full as CASSGGAVYTEAFF.

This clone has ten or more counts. CDR3 amino acids: CASSLSLEAYNEQFF. CDR3 DNA, as far as it was read: TGTGCCAGCAGTTTAAGTCTAGAGGCCTACAATGAG. The J gene is TRBJ2-1, the V gene TRBV12-3 or TRBV12-4; D remains ambiguous. The read is 3 residues too short to cover the CDR3 end, so that end is filled in from the germline J gene. The CDR3 consists of 15 residues. The V and J ends lost 2 bases and 2 bases respectively, with 10 bases between them.

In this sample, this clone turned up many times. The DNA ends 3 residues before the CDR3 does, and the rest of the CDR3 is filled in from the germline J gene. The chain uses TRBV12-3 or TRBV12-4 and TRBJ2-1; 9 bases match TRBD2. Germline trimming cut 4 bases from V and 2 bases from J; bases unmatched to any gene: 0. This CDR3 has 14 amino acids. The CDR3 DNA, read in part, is TGTGCCAGCAGTTGGACTAGCGCCTACAATGAG. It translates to CASSWTSAYNE. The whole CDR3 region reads CASSWTSAYNEQFF.

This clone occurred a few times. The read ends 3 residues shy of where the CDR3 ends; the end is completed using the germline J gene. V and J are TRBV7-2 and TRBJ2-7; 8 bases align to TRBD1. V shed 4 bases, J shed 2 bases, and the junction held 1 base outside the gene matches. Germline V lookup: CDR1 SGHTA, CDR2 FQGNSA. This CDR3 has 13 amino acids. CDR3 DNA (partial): TGTGCCAGCAGCTCACAGGGGGCCTACGAG. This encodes CASSSQGAYE. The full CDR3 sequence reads CASSSQGAYEQYF.

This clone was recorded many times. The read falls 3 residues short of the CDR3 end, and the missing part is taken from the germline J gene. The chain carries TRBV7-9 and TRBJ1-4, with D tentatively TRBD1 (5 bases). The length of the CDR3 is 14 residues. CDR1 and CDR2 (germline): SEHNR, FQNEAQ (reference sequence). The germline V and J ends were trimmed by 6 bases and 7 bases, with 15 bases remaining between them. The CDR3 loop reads CASRSKGAIEKLFF. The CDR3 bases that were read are TGTGCCAGCAGATCGAAAGGGGCGATTGAAAAA.

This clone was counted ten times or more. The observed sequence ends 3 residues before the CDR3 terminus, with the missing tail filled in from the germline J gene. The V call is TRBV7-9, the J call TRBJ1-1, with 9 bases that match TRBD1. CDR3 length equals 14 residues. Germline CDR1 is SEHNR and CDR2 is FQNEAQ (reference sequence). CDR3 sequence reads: CASSSPGTGREAFF. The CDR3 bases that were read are TGTGCCAGCAGCTCTCCCGGGACAGGGAGAGAA.